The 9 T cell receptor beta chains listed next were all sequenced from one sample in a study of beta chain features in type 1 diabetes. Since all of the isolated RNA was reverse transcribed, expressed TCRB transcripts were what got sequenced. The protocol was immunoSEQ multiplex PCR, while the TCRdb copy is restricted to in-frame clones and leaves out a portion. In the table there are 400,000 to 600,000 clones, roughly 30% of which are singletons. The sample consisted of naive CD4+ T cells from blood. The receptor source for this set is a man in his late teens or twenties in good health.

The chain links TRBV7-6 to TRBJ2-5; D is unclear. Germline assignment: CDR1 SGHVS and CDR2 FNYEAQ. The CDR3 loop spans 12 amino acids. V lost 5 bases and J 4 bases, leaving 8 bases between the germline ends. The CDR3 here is CASSRWGETQYF. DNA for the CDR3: TGTGCCAGCAGCCGCTGGGGAGAGACCCAGTACTTC.

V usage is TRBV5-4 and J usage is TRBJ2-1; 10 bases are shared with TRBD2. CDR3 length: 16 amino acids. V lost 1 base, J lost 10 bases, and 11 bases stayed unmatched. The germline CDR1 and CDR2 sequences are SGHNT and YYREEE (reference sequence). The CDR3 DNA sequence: TGTGCCAGCAGCTTGCCGGGAAGCGGGAGGGTCCTCGAGCAGTTCTTC. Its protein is CASSLPGSGRVLEQFF. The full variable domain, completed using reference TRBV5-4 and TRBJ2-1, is ETGVTQSPTHLIKTRGQQVTLRCSSQSGHNTVSWYQQALGQGPQFIFQYYREEENGRGNFPPRFSGLQFPNYSSELNVNALELDDSALYLCASSLPGSGRVLEQFFGPGTRLTVL.

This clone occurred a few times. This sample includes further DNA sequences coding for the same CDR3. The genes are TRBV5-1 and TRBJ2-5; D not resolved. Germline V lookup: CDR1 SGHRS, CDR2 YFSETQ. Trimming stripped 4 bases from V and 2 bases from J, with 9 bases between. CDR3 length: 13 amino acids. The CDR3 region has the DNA TGCGCCAGCAGCCCCGGACCACAAGAGACCCAGTACTTC. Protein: CASSPGPQETQYF. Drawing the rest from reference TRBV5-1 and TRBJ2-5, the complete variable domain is KAGVTQTPRYLIKTRGQQVTLSCSPISGHRSVSWYQQTPGQGLQFLFEYFSETQRNKGNFPGRFSGRQFSNSRSEMNVSTLELGDSALYLCASSPGPQETQYFGPGTRLLVL.

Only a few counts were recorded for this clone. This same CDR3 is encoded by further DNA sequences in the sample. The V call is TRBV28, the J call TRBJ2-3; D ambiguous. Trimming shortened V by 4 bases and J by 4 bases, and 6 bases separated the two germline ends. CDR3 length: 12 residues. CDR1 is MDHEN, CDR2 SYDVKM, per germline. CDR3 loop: CASSSQPDTQYF. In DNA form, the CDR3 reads TGTGCCAGCAGTTCACAGCCAGATACGCAGTATTTT.

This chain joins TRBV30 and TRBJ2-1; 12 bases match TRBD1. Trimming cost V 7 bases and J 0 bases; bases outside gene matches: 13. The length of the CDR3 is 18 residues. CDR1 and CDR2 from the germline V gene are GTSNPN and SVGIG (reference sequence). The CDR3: CASMGGQGASSSYNEQFF. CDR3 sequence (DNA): TGTGCCTCTATGGGGGGACAGGGGGCTTCCAGCTCCTACAATGAGCAGTTCTTC.

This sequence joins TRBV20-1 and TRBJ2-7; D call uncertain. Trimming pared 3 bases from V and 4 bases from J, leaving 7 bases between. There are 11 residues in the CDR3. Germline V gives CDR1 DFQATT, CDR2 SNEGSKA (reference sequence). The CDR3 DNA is TGCAGTGCTAGGTACGAGTACGAGCAGTACTTC. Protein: CSARYEYEQYF.

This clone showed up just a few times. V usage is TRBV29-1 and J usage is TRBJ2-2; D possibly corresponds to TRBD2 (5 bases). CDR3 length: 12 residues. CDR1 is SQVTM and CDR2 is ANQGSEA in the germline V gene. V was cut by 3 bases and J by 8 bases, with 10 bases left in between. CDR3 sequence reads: CSVDRGSGELFF. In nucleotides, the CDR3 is TGCAGCGTTGATCGCGGGTCAGGGGAGCTGTTTTTT.

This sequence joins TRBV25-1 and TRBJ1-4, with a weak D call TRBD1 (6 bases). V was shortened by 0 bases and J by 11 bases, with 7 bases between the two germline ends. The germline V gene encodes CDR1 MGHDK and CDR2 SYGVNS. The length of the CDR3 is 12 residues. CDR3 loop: CASSEYTGKLFF. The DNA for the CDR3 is TGTGCCAGCAGTGAATATACAGGGAAACTGTTTTTT.

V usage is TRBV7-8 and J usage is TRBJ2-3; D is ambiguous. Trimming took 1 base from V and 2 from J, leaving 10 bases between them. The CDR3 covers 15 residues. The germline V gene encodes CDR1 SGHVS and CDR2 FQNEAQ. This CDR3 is CASSLDGKITDTQYF. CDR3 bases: TGTGCCAGCAGCTTAGACGGCAAAATCACAGATACGCAGTATTTT.